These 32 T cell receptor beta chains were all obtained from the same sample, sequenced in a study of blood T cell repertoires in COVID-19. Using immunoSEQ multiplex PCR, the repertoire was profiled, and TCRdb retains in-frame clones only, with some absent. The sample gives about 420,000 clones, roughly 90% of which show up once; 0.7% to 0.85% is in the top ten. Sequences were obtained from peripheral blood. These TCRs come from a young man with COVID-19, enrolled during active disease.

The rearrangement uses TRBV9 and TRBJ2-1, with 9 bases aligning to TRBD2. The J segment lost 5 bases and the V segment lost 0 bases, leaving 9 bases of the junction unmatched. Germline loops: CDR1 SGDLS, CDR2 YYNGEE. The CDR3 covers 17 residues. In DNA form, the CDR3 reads TGTGCCAGCAGCGTAGGAAATAGCGGGAGCGCAGACAATGAGCAGTTCTTC. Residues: CASSVGNSGSADNEQFF.

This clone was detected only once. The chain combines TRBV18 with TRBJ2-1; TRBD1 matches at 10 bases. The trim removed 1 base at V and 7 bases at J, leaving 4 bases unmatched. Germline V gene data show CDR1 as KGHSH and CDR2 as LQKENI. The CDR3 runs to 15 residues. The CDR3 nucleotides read TGTGCCAGCTCACCACAGGGACAGGGGAAAAATGAGCAGTTCTTC. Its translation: CASSPQGQGKNEQFF.

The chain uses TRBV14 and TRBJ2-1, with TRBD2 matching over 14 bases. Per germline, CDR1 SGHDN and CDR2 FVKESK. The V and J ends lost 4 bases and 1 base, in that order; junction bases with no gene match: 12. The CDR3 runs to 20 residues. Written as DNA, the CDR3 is TGTGCCAGCAGCCTAGCCACGGGGACTAGCGGGAGTTTATCCTACAATGAGCAGTTCTTC. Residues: CASSLATGTSGSLSYNEQFF.

CDR3 nucleotide sequence: TGTGCCAGCAGCGCGCCCTTTACAGGAGACTATGGCTACACCTTC. It codes for CASSAPFTGDYGYTF. The V call is TRBV2, the J call TRBJ1-2, with a possible D match to TRBD1 (5 bases). Deletions cut 6 bases from V and 3 bases from J, with 17 bases between. The CDR3 runs to 15 residues. Germline assignment: CDR1 SNHLY and CDR2 FYNNEI. The whole variable domain, remainder taken from reference TRBV2 and TRBJ1-2, is EPEVTQTPSHQVTQMGQEVILRCVPISNHLYFYWYRQILGQKVEFLVSFYNNEISEKSEIFDDQFSVERPDGSNFTLKIRSTKLEDSAMYFCASSAPFTGDYGYTFGSGTRLTVV.

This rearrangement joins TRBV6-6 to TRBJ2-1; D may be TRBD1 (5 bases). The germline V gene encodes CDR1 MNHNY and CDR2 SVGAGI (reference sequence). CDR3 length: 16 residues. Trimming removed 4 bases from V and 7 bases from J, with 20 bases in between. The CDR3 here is CASSSPDGKRGNEQFF. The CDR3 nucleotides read TGTGCCAGCAGTTCGCCTGACGGCAAAAGGGGTAATGAGCAGTTCTTC.

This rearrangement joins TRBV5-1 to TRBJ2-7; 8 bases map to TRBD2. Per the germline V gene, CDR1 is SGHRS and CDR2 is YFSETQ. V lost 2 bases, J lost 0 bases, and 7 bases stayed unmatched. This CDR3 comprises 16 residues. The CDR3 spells CASSFSERGSSYEQYF. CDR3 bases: TGCGCCAGCAGCTTCTCTGAGCGGGGGAGCTCCTACGAGCAGTACTTC. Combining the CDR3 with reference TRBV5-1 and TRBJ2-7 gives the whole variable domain KAGVTQTPRYLIKTRGQQVTLSCSPISGHRSVSWYQQTPGQGLQFLFEYFSETQRNKGNFPGRFSGRQFSNSRSEMNVSTLELGDSALYLCASSFSERGSSYEQYFGPGTRLTVT.

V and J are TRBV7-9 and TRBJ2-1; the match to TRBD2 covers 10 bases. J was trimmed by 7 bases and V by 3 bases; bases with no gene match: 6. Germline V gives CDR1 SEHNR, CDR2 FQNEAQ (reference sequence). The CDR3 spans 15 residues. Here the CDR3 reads CASSFPGLAMNEQFF. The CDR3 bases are TGTGCCAGCAGCTTCCCGGGACTAGCGATGAATGAGCAGTTCTTC.

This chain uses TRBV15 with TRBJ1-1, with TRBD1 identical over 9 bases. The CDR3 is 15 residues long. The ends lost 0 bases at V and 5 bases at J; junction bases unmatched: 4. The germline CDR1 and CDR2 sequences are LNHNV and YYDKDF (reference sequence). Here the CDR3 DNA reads TGTGCCACCAGCAGAGATGGGACAGGGATTACTGAAGCTTTCTTT. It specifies CATSRDGTGITEAFF.

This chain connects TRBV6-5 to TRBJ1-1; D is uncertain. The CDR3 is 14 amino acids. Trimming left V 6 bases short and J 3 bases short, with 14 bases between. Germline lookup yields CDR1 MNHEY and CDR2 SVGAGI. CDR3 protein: CASRVHYRDTEAFF. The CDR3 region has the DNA TGTGCCAGCAGGGTCCATTACCGGGACACTGAAGCTTTCTTT.

The CDR3 region is CASAPIRDSVALHF. CDR3 nucleotides: TGTGCCAGCGCTCCGATCCGGGACTCCGTGGCCCTCCACTTT. The chain combines TRBV19 with TRBJ1-6, with D maybe TRBD1 (5 bases). V was clipped by 9 bases and J by 14 bases, with 23 bases between them. Germline V lookup: CDR1 LNHDA, CDR2 SQIVND (reference sequence). This CDR3 spans 14 amino acids.

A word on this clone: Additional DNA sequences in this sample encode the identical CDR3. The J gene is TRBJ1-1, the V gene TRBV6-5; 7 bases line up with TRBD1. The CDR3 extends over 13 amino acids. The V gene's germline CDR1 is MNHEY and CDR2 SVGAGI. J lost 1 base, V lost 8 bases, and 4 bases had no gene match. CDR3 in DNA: TGTGCCAGCGGACAGGAAAGGAACACTGAAGCTTTCTTT. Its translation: CASGQERNTEAFF.

CDR3 sequence: CASSGAGITDTQYF. CDR3 DNA sequence: TGTGCCAGCAGCGGGGCAGGGATCACAGATACGCAGTATTTT. The rearrangement links TRBV9 to TRBJ2-3; maybe TRBD1 (5 bases). The V end was cut by 3 bases, the J end by 2 bases, with 10 bases between. This CDR3 is 14 amino acids long. The germline V gene encodes CDR1 SGDLS and CDR2 YYNGEE.

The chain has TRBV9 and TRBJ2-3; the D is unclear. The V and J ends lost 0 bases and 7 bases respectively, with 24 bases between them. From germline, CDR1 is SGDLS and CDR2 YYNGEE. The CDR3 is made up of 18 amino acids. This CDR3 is CASSVADGATAAGNTQYF. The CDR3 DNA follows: TGTGCCAGCAGCGTAGCAGATGGAGCGACCGCGGCCGGAAATACGCAGTATTTT. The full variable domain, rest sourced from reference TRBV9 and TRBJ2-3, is DSGVTQTPKHLITATGQRVTLRCSPRSGDLSVYWYQQSLDQGLQFLIQYYNGEERAKGNILERFSAQQFPDLHSELNLSSLELGDSALYFCASSVADGATAAGNTQYFGPGTRLTVL.

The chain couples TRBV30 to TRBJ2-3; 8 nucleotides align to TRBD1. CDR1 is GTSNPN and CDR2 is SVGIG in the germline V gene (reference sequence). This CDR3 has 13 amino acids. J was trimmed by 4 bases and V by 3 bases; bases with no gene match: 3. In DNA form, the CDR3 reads TGTGCCTGGAGCCAGGGGGCGGCAGATACGCAGTATTTT. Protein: CAWSQGAADTQYF.

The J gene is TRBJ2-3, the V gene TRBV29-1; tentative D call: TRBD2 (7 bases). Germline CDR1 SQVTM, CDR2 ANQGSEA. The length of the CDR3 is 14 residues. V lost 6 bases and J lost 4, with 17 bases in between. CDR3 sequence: CSVVGGPFSDTQYF. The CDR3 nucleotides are TGCAGCGTCGTGGGGGGGCCATTTTCAGATACGCAGTATTTT.

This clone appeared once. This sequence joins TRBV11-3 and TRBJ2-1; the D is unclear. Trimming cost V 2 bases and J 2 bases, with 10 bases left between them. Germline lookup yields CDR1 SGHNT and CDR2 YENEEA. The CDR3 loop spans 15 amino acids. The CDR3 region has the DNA TGTGCCAGCAGCTTATCCAGGAAAACCTACAATGAGCAGTTCTTC. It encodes CASSLSRKTYNEQFF.

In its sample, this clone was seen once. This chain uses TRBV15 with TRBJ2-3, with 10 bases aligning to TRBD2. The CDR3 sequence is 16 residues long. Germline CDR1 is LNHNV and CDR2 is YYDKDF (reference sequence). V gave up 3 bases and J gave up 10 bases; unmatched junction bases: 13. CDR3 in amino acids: CATSSYLAGDTGPQYF. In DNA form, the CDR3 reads TGTGCCACCAGCAGTTATCTAGCGGGGGATACAGGCCCGCAGTATTTT.

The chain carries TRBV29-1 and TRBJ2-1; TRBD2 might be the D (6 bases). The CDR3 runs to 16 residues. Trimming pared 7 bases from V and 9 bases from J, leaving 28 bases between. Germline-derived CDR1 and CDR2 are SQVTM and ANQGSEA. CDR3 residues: CSGGGKTGLTPSEQFF. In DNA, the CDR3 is TGCAGCGGTGGGGGTAAAACGGGACTGACCCCTAGTGAGCAGTTCTTC.

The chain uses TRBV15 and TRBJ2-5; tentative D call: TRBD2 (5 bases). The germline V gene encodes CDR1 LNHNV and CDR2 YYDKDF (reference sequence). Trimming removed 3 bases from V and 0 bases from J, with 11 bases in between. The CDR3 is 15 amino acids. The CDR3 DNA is TGTGCCACCAGCAGGGGGAGATTGTACCAAGAGACCCAGTACTTC. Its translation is CATSRGRLYQETQYF.

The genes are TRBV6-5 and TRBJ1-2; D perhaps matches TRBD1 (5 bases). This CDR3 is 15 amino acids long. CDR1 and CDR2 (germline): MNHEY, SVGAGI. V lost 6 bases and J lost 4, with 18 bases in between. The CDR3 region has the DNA TGTGCCAGCAGAGAGCGACAGCCTCCGGGCTATGGCTACACCTTC. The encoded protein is CASRERQPPGYGYTF.

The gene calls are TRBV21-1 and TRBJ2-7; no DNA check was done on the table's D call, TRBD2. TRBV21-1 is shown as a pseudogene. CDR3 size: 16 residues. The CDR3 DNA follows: TGTGCCAGCAGCATGAGGAGGCGGGGGGAGGGATACGAGCAGTACTTC. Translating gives CASSMRRRGEGYEQYF.

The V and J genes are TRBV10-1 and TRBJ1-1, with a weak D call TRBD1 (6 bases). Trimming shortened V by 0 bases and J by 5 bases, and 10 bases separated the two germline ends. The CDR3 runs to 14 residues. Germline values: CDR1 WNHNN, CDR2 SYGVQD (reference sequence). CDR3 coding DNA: TGCGCCAGCAGTGAGTCGACAGGACGAACTGAAGCTTTCTTT. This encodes CASSESTGRTEAFF.

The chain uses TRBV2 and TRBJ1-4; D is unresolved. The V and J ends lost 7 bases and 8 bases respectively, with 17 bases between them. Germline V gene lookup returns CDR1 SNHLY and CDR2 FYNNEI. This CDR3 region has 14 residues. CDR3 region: CASNSPPWREKLFF. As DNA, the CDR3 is TGTGCCAGCAACTCTCCGCCCTGGCGGGAAAAACTGTTTTTT.

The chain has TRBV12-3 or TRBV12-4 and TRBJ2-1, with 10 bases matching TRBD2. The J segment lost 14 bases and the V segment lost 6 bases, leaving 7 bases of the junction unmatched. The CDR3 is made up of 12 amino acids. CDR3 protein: CASRLTGTSEFF. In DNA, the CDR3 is TGTGCCAGCAGGCTAACCGGGACTAGCGAGTTCTTC.

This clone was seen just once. The CDR3 spells CATRGTSGVNEQFF. DNA for the CDR3: TGTGCCACCCGGGGAACTAGCGGGGTCAATGAGCAGTTCTTC. The chain couples TRBV15 to TRBJ2-1; 10 positions match TRBD2. Germline V gene data show CDR1 as LNHNV and CDR2 as YYDKDF (reference sequence). The CDR3 sequence is 14 residues long. Trimming at V came to 8 bases and at J to 6 bases, leaving 7 bases not matched to a gene. Full variable domain (outside the CDR3, taken from reference TRBV15 and TRBJ2-1): DAMVIQNPRYQVTQFGKPVTLSCSQTLNHNVMYWYQQKSSQAPKLLFHYYDKDFNNEADTPDNFQSRRPNTSFCFLDIRSPGLGDTAMYLCATRGTSGVNEQFFGPGTRLTVL.

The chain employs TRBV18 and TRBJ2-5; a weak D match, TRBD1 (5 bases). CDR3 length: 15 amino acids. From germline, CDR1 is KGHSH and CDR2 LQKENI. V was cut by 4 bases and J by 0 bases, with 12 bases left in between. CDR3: CASSLDSLYQETQYF. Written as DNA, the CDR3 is TGTGCCAGCTCACTCGACAGTCTGTACCAAGAGACCCAGTACTTC. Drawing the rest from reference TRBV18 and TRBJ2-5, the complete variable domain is NAGVMQNPRHLVRRRGQEARLRCSPMKGHSHVYWYRQLPEEGLKFMVYLQKENIIDESGMPKERFSAEFPKEGPSILRIQQVVRGDSAAYFCASSLDSLYQETQYFGPGTRLLVL.

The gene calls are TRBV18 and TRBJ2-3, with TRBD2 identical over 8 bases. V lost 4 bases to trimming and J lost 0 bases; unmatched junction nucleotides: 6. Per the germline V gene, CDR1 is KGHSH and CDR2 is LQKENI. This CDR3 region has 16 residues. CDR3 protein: CASSLGVAGSTDTQYF. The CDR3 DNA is TGTGCCAGCTCACTTGGAGTAGCGGGAAGCACAGATACGCAGTATTTT.

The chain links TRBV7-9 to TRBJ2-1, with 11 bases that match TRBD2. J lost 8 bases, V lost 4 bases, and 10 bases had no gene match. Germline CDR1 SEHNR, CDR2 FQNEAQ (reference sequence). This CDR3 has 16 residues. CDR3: CASSSRALAGVDEQFF. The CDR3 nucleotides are TGTGCCAGCAGCTCAAGGGCACTAGCGGGAGTCGATGAGCAGTTCTTC.

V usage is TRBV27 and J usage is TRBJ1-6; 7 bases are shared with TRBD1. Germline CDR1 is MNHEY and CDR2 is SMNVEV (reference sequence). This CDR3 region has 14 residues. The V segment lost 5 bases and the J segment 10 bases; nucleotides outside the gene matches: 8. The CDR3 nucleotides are TGTGCCAGCAGTGACAGGGCGTGGACATCACCCCTCCACTTT. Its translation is CASSDRAWTSPLHF.

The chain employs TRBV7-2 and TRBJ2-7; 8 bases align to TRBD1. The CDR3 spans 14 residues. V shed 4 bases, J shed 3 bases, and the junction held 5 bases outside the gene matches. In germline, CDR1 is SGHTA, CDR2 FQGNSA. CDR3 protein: CASSSPGGVYEQYF. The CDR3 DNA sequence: TGTGCCAGCAGCTCCCCAGGGGGCGTCTACGAGCAGTACTTC.

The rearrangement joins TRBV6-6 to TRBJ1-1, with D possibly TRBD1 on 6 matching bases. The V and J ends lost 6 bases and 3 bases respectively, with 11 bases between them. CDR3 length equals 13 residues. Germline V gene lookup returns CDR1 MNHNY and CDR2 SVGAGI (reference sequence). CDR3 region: CASSPRQDTEAFF. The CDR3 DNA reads TGTGCCAGCAGCCCCCGACAGGACACTGAAGCTTTCTTT.

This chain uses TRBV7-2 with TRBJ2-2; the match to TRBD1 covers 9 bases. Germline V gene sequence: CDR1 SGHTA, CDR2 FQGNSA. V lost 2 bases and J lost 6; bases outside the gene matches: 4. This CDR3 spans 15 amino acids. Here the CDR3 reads CASSLHRGQAGELFF. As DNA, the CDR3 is TGTGCCAGCAGCTTACACAGGGGGCAGGCCGGGGAGCTGTTTTTT. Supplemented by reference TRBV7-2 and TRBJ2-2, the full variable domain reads GAGVSQSPSNKVTEKGKDVELRCDPISGHTALYWYRQSLGQGLEFLIYFQGNSAPDKSGLPSDRFSAERTGGSVSTLTIQRTQQEDSAVYLCASSLHRGQAGELFFGEGSRLTVL.